One sample yielded the 30 T cell receptor beta chains listed below, sequenced in a study of response to subunit inactivated influenza vaccine. TCRdb ran MiXCR on the RT-PCR reads and lists one entry per CDR3 protein. The data show around 600,000 distinct CDR3 sequences, about 10% seen once. The sample also formed part of further work on T cells expressing NK-cell markers. From that second work: In generating TCR beta cDNA, 5'RACE template switching with UMIs was used.

The specimen comprised PBMCs from blood, sampled on the day of vaccination. These receptors were taken from a man aged 50 to 59 who received an inactivated influenza vaccine.

This clonotype has only a few counts. This chain joins TRBV27 and TRBJ2-3; 14 bases are a match to TRBD2. V gave up 2 bases and J gave up 4 bases; unmatched junction bases: 14. Looked up from germline, CDR1 is MNHEY and CDR2 is SMNVEV (reference sequence). This CDR3 comprises 20 residues. The CDR3 loop reads CASSLVAPGTSGGEADTQYF. Here the CDR3 DNA reads TGTGCCAGCAGTTTAGTCGCCCCTGGGACTAGCGGGGGAGAGGCAGATACGCAGTATTTT.

The J gene is TRBJ1-1, the V gene TRBV12-3 or TRBV12-4; TRBD1 matches 9 bases. V gave up 3 bases and J gave up 9 bases; unmatched junction bases: 5. The CDR3 is 13 amino acids. DNA for the CDR3: TGTGCCAGCAGTTTGGGGGGACAGGGAAAAGCTTTCTTT. Protein product: CASSLGGQGKAFF.

The rearrangement links TRBV20-1 to TRBJ1-3; no clear D gene. Germline V gene sequence: CDR1 DFQATT, CDR2 SNEGSKA (reference sequence). The CDR3 has 13 amino acids. Trimming stripped 4 bases from V and 1 base from J, with 8 bases between. CDR3 nucleotide sequence: TGCAGTGCTACCACAGCTTCTGGAAACACCATATATTTT. It specifies CSATTASGNTIYF.

This clonotype has only a few counts. The chain carries TRBV13 and TRBJ2-7; 9 bases line up with TRBD1. V gave up 5 bases and J gave up 4 bases; unmatched junction bases: 6. CDR1 is PRHDT, CDR2 FYEKMQ, per germline (reference sequence). The CDR3 spans 14 residues. CDR3 amino acids: CASSHRDRVYEQYF. CDR3 coding DNA: TGTGCCAGCAGCCACCGGGACAGGGTTTACGAGCAGTACTTC.

Only a few counts were recorded for this clonotype. The CDR3 DNA follows: TGTGCCAGTGAAAAGGGACAGGGGGCGCACACTGAAGCTTTCTTT. Amino acids: CASEKGQGAHTEAFF. This chain joins TRBV27 and TRBJ1-1; 12 bases map to TRBD1. The V gene end was trimmed by 9 bases and the J gene end by 3 bases; junction bases not matched to a gene: 8. The CDR3 length is 15 residues. CDR1 and CDR2 (germline): MNHEY, SMNVEV (reference sequence).

The V and J genes are TRBV3-1 and TRBJ2-1; 10 nucleotides line up with TRBD2. The CDR3 runs 15 residues. Trimming took 6 bases from V and 4 from J; bases not matched to a gene: 6. The germline V gene has CDR1 LGHDT and CDR2 YNNKEL (reference sequence). CDR3 residues: CASRPGLALYNEQFF. In DNA, the CDR3 is TGTGCCAGCAGGCCGGGACTAGCGCTTTACAATGAGCAGTTCTTC.

The genes are TRBV6-1 and TRBJ1-2; D is perhaps TRBD1 (5 bases). The V end lost 4 bases, the J end lost 7 bases, and 16 bases lay between the germline ends. Germline loops: CDR1 MNHNS, CDR2 SASEGT. This CDR3 contains 14 residues. The CDR3 region is CASSVLGTGGGYTF. The DNA of the CDR3 is TGTGCCAGCAGTGTTCTGGGAACAGGCGGTGGCTACACCTTC.

The table lists this clonotype with a few counts. The chain combines TRBV6-5 with TRBJ2-3, with D unclear. Trimming stripped 2 bases from V and 2 bases from J, with 11 bases between. Germline V gene data show CDR1 as MNHEY and CDR2 as SVGAGI. There are 15 residues in the CDR3. CDR3 DNA sequence: TGTGCCAGCAGTTACCCCAACGCAGCCACAGATACGCAGTATTTT. Translation gives CASSYPNAATDTQYF.

This clonotype appeared many times. This sequence joins TRBV20-1 and TRBJ2-3; 12 bases agree with TRBD2. With V trimmed by 4 bases and J by 5 bases, 10 bases remained unmatched. The CDR3 is 16 residues long. From germline, CDR1 is DFQATT and CDR2 SNEGSKA (reference sequence). Here the CDR3 DNA reads TGCAGTGCTAATCCGCGACTAGCGGGGGTAGGAGATACGCAGTATTTT. This gives the protein CSANPRLAGVGDTQYF.

This clonotype has only a few counts. In DNA form, the CDR3 reads TGTGCCATCAACGCCGGGACAGGGGTCACCGGGGAGCTGTTTTTT. Encoded protein: CAINAGTGVTGELFF. The V call is TRBV10-3, the J call TRBJ2-2, with 10 positions matching TRBD1. The CDR3 contains 15 residues. The V segment lost 7 bases and the J segment 4 bases; nucleotides outside the gene matches: 6. CDR1 is ENHRY, CDR2 SYGVKD, per germline.

This clonotype has just a few counts. The rearrangement uses TRBV12-3 or TRBV12-4 and TRBJ2-7, with a tentative D call TRBD1 (7 bases). Trimming stripped 5 bases from V and 3 bases from J, with 17 bases between. CDR3 size: 15 residues. The CDR3 spells CASSLRGTAGYEQYF. The CDR3 nucleotides read TGTGCCAGCAGTCTAAGGGGGACAGCGGGCTACGAGCAGTACTTC.

This clonotype was seen a few times. The chain carries TRBV7-2 and TRBJ2-5; D is perhaps TRBD2 (5 bases). This CDR3 comprises 13 residues. Germline assignment: CDR1 SGHTA and CDR2 FQGNSA. V gave up 6 bases and J gave up 8 bases, with 16 bases separating them. The CDR3 DNA reads as TGTGCCAGCAGACTAGGGTTACGGGATACCCAGTACTTC. As protein: CASRLGLRDTQYF.

This clonotype was counted only a few times. In DNA, the CDR3 is TGTGCCAGCAGTTTGGGGCGCGATTCACCCCTCCACTTT. It translates to CASSLGRDSPLHF. V gene TRBV12-3 or TRBV12-4 combines with J gene TRBJ1-6, with D possibly matching TRBD1 (5 bases). The CDR3 runs 13 residues. The V gene lost 3 bases and the J gene lost 8 bases, with 8 bases spanning the gap.

The chain is built from TRBV12-3 or TRBV12-4 and TRBJ2-1; 8 nucleotides agree with TRBD2. Trimming took 5 bases from V and 6 from J; bases not matched to a gene: 9. This CDR3 contains 15 residues. The chain's CDR3 is CASSDSGEGGNEQFF. The CDR3 DNA sequence: TGTGCCAGCAGTGATAGCGGGGAGGGAGGCAATGAGCAGTTCTTC.

This clonotype was detected a few times. This chain uses TRBV4-2 with TRBJ1-2; weak D call: TRBD1 (6 bases). This CDR3 contains 14 residues. With 3 bases removed from V and 8 bases from J, the gap between germline ends came to 16 bases. Germline V gives CDR1 LGHNA, CDR2 YNFKEQ. The CDR3 region has the DNA TGTGCCAGCAGCCAGCCACAGGGTTATGACGGCTACACCTTC. It yields the protein CASSQPQGYDGYTF.

This sequence joins TRBV11-2 and TRBJ2-1; D is perhaps TRBD2 (6 bases). Germline V lookup: CDR1 SGHAT, CDR2 FQNNGV. CDR3 length: 15 amino acids. V lost 5 bases and J 2 bases, leaving 13 bases between the germline ends. CDR3 in amino acids: CASSSLARAYNEQFF. CDR3 DNA sequence: TGTGCCAGCAGCAGTCTAGCGCGGGCCTACAATGAGCAGTTCTTC.

There are a few counts of this clonotype. The rearrangement links TRBV11-2 to TRBJ1-6, with D unclear. The V gene lost 5 bases and the J gene lost 0 bases, with 11 bases spanning the gap. Germline CDR1 and CDR2: SGHAT and FQNNGV. The CDR3 runs 16 residues. The CDR3 loop reads CASSLRPSSYNSPLHF. The CDR3 nucleotides are TGTGCCAGCAGCCTCAGGCCGAGCTCCTATAATTCACCCCTCCACTTT.

This rearrangement joins TRBV12-3 or TRBV12-4 to TRBJ2-2; D not resolved. The CDR3 is 13 amino acids. The germline V and J ends were trimmed by 0 bases and 7 bases, with 6 bases remaining between them. The CDR3 nucleotides read TGTGCCAGCAGTTTAGCGGTCGGCGGGGAGCTGTTTTTT. Translation gives CASSLAVGGELFF.

A few counts support this clonotype. The chain links TRBV2 to TRBJ2-1; D is unclear. The CDR3 loop spans 15 amino acids. Germline CDR1 reads SNHLY; CDR2 reads FYNNEI. The germline V and J ends were trimmed by 5 bases and 4 bases, with 15 bases remaining between them. CDR3 nucleotide sequence: TGTGCCAGCAGTCAAAGGACCTTCCCTTACAATGAGCAGTTCTTC. Protein product: CASSQRTFPYNEQFF.

There are a few counts of this clonotype. The rearrangement joins TRBV28 to TRBJ2-5; TRBD2 agrees at 13 bases. The CDR3 covers 15 residues. CDR1 MDHEN and CDR2 SYDVKM come from the germline V gene. J gave up 6 bases and V 4 bases, and 5 bases lay outside the gene matches. CDR3 nucleotides: TGTGCCAGCAGTTCTACTAGCGGGGGGGTGAAGACCCAGTACTTC. It is translated as CASSSTSGGVKTQYF.

This clonotype has a handful of counts. The J gene is TRBJ1-1, the V gene TRBV5-1; D ambiguous. The CDR3 sequence is 13 residues long. Per germline, CDR1 SGHRS and CDR2 YFSETQ. Trimming removed 4 bases from V and 9 bases from J, with 16 bases in between. The CDR3 nucleotides read TGCGCCAGCAGCCCTGACCCCGGCCGTCAAGCTTTCTTT. Translating it yields CASSPDPGRQAFF.

V and J are TRBV24-1 and TRBJ1-5; maybe TRBD1 (6 bases). V gave up 3 bases and J gave up 0 bases, with 11 bases separating them. This CDR3 spans 16 amino acids. Germline lookup yields CDR1 KGHDR and CDR2 SFDVKD. The CDR3 nucleotides read TGTGCCACCAGTGATCCCGGGACAAATAGCAATCAGCCCCAGCATTTT. Its translation is CATSDPGTNSNQPQHF.

This clonotype showed up just a few times. V gene TRBV12-3 or TRBV12-4 combines with J gene TRBJ2-1, with 8 bases fitting TRBD2. The trim removed 3 bases at V and 16 bases at J, leaving 8 bases unmatched. There are 12 residues in the CDR3. The CDR3 DNA sequence: TGTGCCAGCAGTTTGTCCCGCGGGAGGCTATTCTTC. Its translation is CASSLSRGRLFF.

CDR3 sequence reads: CASSLGRLSSSYNEQFF. In DNA form, the CDR3 reads TGTGCCAGCAGCCTAGGGAGACTAAGTAGCTCCTACAATGAGCAGTTCTTC. The chain links TRBV7-9 to TRBJ2-1; weak D call: TRBD2 (5 bases). The CDR3 length is 17 residues. Germline values: CDR1 SEHNR, CDR2 FQNEAQ (reference sequence). With 5 bases removed from V and 0 bases from J, the gap between germline ends came to 17 bases.

This clonotype was counted many times. The chain couples TRBV28 to TRBJ1-3; D gene unclear. Germline loops: CDR1 MDHEN, CDR2 SYDVKM. V was pared by 5 bases and J by 0 bases, with 8 bases between. The CDR3 extends over 14 amino acids. The CDR3 is CASSRGSSGNTIYF. The CDR3 bases are TGTGCCAGCAGTCGAGGGAGCTCTGGAAACACCATATATTTT.

The rearrangement uses TRBV7-9 and TRBJ1-3, with no clear D. With 5 bases removed from V and 4 bases from J, the gap between germline ends came to 15 bases. The CDR3 has 15 amino acids. Germline values: CDR1 SEHNR, CDR2 FQNEAQ (reference sequence). CDR3 DNA sequence: TGTGCCAGCAGCGTAGGGATTTTGGTCGGAAACACCATATATTTT. Translated, it gives CASSVGILVGNTIYF.

This clonotype showed up just a few times. This chain links TRBV10-3 with TRBJ2-3, with 7 bases lining up with TRBD1. CDR3 length: 13 residues. From germline, CDR1 is ENHRY and CDR2 SYGVKD. The ends lost 6 bases at V and 4 bases at J; junction bases unmatched: 4. DNA for the CDR3: TGTGCCATCAGGACAGGGCGCGCAGATACGCAGTATTTT. Protein sequence: CAIRTGRADTQYF.

The CDR3: CASNTYNEQFF. The CDR3, as DNA: TGTGCCAGCAATACCTACAATGAGCAGTTCTTC. J is TRBJ2-1 and V is TRBV28; D gene ambiguous. The CDR3 is made up of 11 amino acids. The germline V gene encodes CDR1 MDHEN and CDR2 SYDVKM. Trimming removed 7 bases at V and 2 bases at J, with 3 bases between.

This clonotype has a handful of counts. The V gene is TRBV27, the J gene TRBJ2-1, with a possible D match to TRBD1 (6 bases). The V end was cut by 2 bases, the J end by 6 bases, with 8 bases between. Germline V lookup: CDR1 MNHEY, CDR2 SMNVEV (reference sequence). This CDR3 comprises 13 residues. DNA of the CDR3: TGTGCCAGCAGTTTAATACAGGGCAATGAGCAGTTCTTC. It specifies CASSLIQGNEQFF.

The V and J genes are TRBV5-1 and TRBJ2-1, with D unresolved. Germline loops: CDR1 SGHRS, CDR2 YFSETQ. The V and J ends lost 7 bases and 4 bases respectively, with 12 bases between them. The CDR3 sequence is 13 residues long. In DNA, the CDR3 is TGCGCCAGCCGCATCGGGTCTTACAATGAGCAGTTCTTC. Its protein is CASRIGSYNEQFF.